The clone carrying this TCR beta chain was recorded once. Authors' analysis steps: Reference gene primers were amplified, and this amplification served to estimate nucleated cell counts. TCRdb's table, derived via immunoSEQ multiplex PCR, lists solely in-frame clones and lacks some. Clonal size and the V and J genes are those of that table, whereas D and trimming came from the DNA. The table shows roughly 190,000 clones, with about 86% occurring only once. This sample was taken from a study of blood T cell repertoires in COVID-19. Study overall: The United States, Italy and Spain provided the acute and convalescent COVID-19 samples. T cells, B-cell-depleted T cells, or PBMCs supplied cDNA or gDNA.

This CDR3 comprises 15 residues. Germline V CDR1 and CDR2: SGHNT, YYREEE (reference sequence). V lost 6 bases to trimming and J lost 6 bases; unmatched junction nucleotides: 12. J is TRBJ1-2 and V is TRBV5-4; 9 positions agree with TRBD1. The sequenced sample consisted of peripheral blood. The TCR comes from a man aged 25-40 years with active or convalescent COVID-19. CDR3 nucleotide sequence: TGTGCCAGCATCCTACAGGGGGCAAGCATTAATGGCTACACCTTC. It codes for CASILQGASINGYTF.